This T cell receptor beta chain was recovered during a study of T cell responses to AZD1222 COVID-19 vaccine (dated by TCRdb to 2020 to 2022). Turning to the overall study: A total of 230 to 250 trial participants underwent TCR sequencing, of whom under 220 had received two doses of AZD1222 and roughly 26 had received two doses of the MenACWY control vaccine. Trial participants were enrolled by age into subgroups of 18-55, 56-69 and 70-plus years, and 148, 28 and 57 TCR-sequenced participants, respectively, were included in these subgroups. Results and caveats for the whole study, not just this receptor: In the small 56-69-year group, the increase in depth fell short of significance, most likely because of low power. Participants were mostly white British, with more females than males. The authors suggested clonal diversity may have been underestimated. Only six or seven AZD1222 recipients were SARS-CoV-2 seropositive at baseline, limiting conclusions about previously exposed vaccinees. Nearly half of unique spike-specific TCRs reportedly recognized epitopes outside regions mutated in the B.1.351 and B.1.1.7 variants. After two AZD1222 doses, both the breadth and the depth of spike-specific TCRs were significantly higher than at day 0 and than in MenACWY recipients. CD4 TCRs associated with the vaccine covered the entire spike protein, and the dominant responses were in regions 160-218 and 743-854. No day 14 peak-response samples were available, so repertoires were characterized only after the peak T cell response.

The CDR3, from cysteine to phenylalanine, totals 15 residues. Only the CDR3 part of the read is kept: 45 bases, read in frame from the first base. The germline V gene encodes CDR1 SGHTA and CDR2 FQGNSA. Trimming leaves V shorter by 4 bases and J shorter by 7 bases, with the junction holding 9 bases beyond the gene matches. The CDR3 regions of human TCRbeta chains were analyzed by immunosequencing. On the study's bioinformatics: Repertoire TCRs were matched against a reference library of SARS-CoV-2-specific TCRs generated with the MIRA antigen-specificity platform. Breadth was defined as the fraction of unique TCRs that were SARS-CoV-2-associated, and depth was defined as the fraction of total T cells that were SARS-CoV-2-associated. Using the MIRA data, each spike-specific TCR was assigned both to the spike region to which the TCR was reactive and to a CD4 or CD8 class. Log10-transformed breadth and depth values were compared by one-way ANOVA with Sidak's multiple comparisons tests. TCRdb obtained this table from immuneACCESS and retained in-frame rearrangements with V and J assigned. These tables miss some clones; where compared with another copy, unresolved V genes account for less than half of the shortfall, and the remainder is unexplained. The DNA gave D and trimming, while V, J and clone size come from that table. The sample table lists around 130,000 clones, approximately 90% of them with a count of one. The ten largest clones represent approximately 3% of the sample.

About this clone: Its recognized antigen is unknown. The input lacks base qualities; no much larger clone sits a single base away.

The time point label of this sample denotes: about 28 days (+/-7) after the second vaccine dose. AZD1222 recipients given second doses at about 4 weeks or at about 12 weeks were pooled, since spike-specific TCR depth and breadth were not found to differ between the two schedules. Vaccinee samples came from UK trials COV001 and COV002, including a single-blind randomized controlled phase 2/3 trial of AZD1222 (ChAdOx1 nCoV-19) in healthy adults. For TCRbeta chain sequencing, PBMC samples from trial participants were taken at day 0 and at day 28 after the second dose. The specimen comprised peripheral blood, sampled 28 days after the second AZD1222 dose. Rearrangement joined TRBV7-2 to TRBJ2-2, and 7 junctional nucleotides match TRBD2. This TCR was recovered from an adult who received the AZD1222 COVID-19 vaccine. The CDR3 amino acid sequence is: CASSSAPGEGGELFF. The bases are TGTGCCAGCAGCTCCGCCCCTGGGGAGGGCGGGGAGCTGTTTTTT.